This is a list of T cell receptor beta chains from one sample in a study of T-cell reconstitution after alpha-beta-depleted transplantation in children. TCRdb fed the PCR reads into MiXCR, producing one record per CDR3 protein. The sample records roughly 300,000 distinct CDR3 sequences, around 10% being singletons. Here the sequenced sample was peripheral blood, taken 180 days after TCRalphabeta/CD19-depleted stem cell transplant. These receptors all stem from a male patient aged 2 to 10 who had a stem cell transplant for chronic granulomatous disease, so the T cells may come from the graft donor. The CDR3 runs from the conserved cysteine through the conserved F or W. The order of the fields is D gene, V gene, J gene, clone size, CDR3 DNA, CDR3 protein. The D gene is left open where the match is weak. Clone size is stated in some rows and not others, as once, few, many or a class when expanded.

>TRBD1|TRBV30|TRBJ2-7|-
TGTGCCTGGAGTTCACAGGGGACAGGCTCCTACGAGCAGTACTTC
CAWSSQGTGSYEQYF
>-|TRBV7-8|TRBJ1-5|-
TGTGCCAGCAGCACCCCGGAGGGGGGCGGTAGCAATCAGCCCCAGCATTTT
CASSTPEGGGSNQPQHF
>-|TRBV27|TRBJ1-2|many
TGTGCCAGCAGTTATGAGAGGACAGCCGTCTATGGCTACACCTTC
CASSYERTAVYGYTF
>-|TRBV6-4|TRBJ2-3|many
TGTGCCAGCAGCGCCGAGGAGACAGATACGCAGTATTTT
CASSAEETDTQYF
>-|TRBV28|TRBJ1-1|many
TGTGCCAGCACCAACTACATTGAAGCTTTCTTT
CASTNYIEAFF
>-|TRBV11-2|TRBJ2-5|many
TGTGCCAGCAGCTTAGTGGGGTCTAGCATAGGAGAGACCCAGTACTTC
CASSLVGSSIGETQYF
>-|TRBV23-1|TRBJ2-7|-
TGCGCCAGCAGTCAATCCCGGCGGACTTTCTACGAGCAGTACTTC
CASSQSRRTFYEQYF
>-|TRBV13|TRBJ2-1|-
TGTGCCAGCACGACGGCGACCTACAATGAGCAGTTCTTC
CASTTATYNEQFF
>-|TRBV12-3/TRBV12-4|TRBJ2-7|many
TGTGCCAGCAGTTTTAAGGGGCTCGCCTACGAGCAGTACTTC
CASSFKGLAYEQYF
>TRBD2|TRBV4-2|TRBJ2-1|many
TGTGCCAGCAGCCCAAAGTGGGCGGGAGTAGGGTCCTACAATGAGCAGTTCTTC
CASSPKWAGVGSYNEQFF
>-|TRBV12-3/TRBV12-4|TRBJ2-7|many
TGTGCCAGCAGCTCGGACAGTCTAATGTACTTC
CASSSDSLMYF
>-|TRBV6-4|TRBJ1-1|many
TGTGCCCGCCTGCGGACGGCTGAAGCTTTCTTT
CARLRTAEAFF
>-|TRBV7-8|TRBJ2-1|many
TGTGCCAGCAGCCAAACGTCCGGGAGCGCCTACAATGAGCAGTTCTTC
CASSQTSGSAYNEQFF
>TRBD1|TRBV6-1|TRBJ2-3|many
TGTGCCAGCGACGCGACAGGGGCGGGAGATACGCAGTATTTT
CASDATGAGDTQYF
>-|TRBV11-2|TRBJ1-5|-
TGTGCCAGCAGCTACCATTGGGGGGAAGGGGAATATAGCAATCAGCCCCAGCATTTT
CASSYHWGEGEYSNQPQHF
>-|TRBV5-5|TRBJ2-2|many
TGTGCCAGCAGCATGAACCCGGGACACCCTGCGAACACCGGGGAGCTGTTTTTT
CASSMNPGHPANTGELFF
>TRBD1|TRBV20-1|TRBJ1-2|many
TGCAGTGCAGCCTCGACAGGGGAAAGTAATGGCTACACCTTC
CSAASTGESNGYTF
>-|TRBV3-1|TRBJ2-1|many
TGTGCCAGCAGCCTAATTAGCCAGGGGTCCAATGAGCAGTTCTTC
CASSLISQGSNEQFF
>TRBD1|TRBV29-1|TRBJ2-7|-
TGCAGCTTTAACAGGGGGTCCGAGCAGTACTTC
CSFNRGSEQYF
>TRBD2|TRBV29-1|TRBJ2-1|many
TGCAGCGTGGTAGGGACTAGCGGGAGATCCTACAATGAGCAGTTCTTC
CSVVGTSGRSYNEQFF
>-|TRBV5-1|TRBJ2-3|many
TGCGCCAGCAGCTTGTCTTTTGCGACAGGGAGGACAGATACGCAGTATTTT
CASSLSFATGRTDTQYF
>TRBD2|TRBV5-1|TRBJ2-3|many
TGCGCCAGCAGCTCCCTAGCGGGGCATTCCGCTAGCACAGATACGCAGTATTTT
CASSSLAGHSASTDTQYF
>TRBD2|TRBV7-8|TRBJ2-1|many
TGTGCCAGCAGCCATCCTAGCGGGGAGCAGTTCTTC
CASSHPSGEQFF
>-|TRBV12-3/TRBV12-4|TRBJ2-7|many
TGTGCCAGCAGTCCCCTCGCCGAGCAGTACTTC
CASSPLAEQYF
>-|TRBV27|TRBJ2-7|many
TGTGCCAGCAGTTTATCCGAGCCTTTAAGCGTTTCTTTAACCTACGAGCAGTACTTC
CASSLSEPLSVSLTYEQYF
>-|TRBV5-1|TRBJ1-1|few
TGCGCCAGCAGCGAGAACTGGGGGAACACTGAAGCTTTCTTT
CASSENWGNTEAFF
>-|TRBV7-2|TRBJ2-5|many
TGTGCCAGCAGCCCCCGGCGGACTTATCAAGAGACCCAGTACTTC
CASSPRRTYQETQYF
>-|TRBV7-9|TRBJ2-7|many
TGTGCCAGCAGCAACCGATTGGGGGGTGGACAACCTTACGAGCAGTACTTC
CASSNRLGGGQPYEQYF
>-|TRBV3-1|TRBJ2-7|many
TGTGCCAGCAGCCACGTCGGGGGTTACTCCTACGAGCAGTACTTC
CASSHVGGYSYEQYF
>TRBD1|TRBV7-2|TRBJ1-5|many
TGTGCCAGCAGCTTACTACAGGGGGCATTTGGTCAGCCCCAGCATTTT
CASSLLQGAFGQPQHF
>-|TRBV6-1|TRBJ1-4|many
TGTGCCAGCAGTATCACAGGGTGGGATGAAAAACTGTTTTTT
CASSITGWDEKLFF
>-|TRBV12-3/TRBV12-4|TRBJ2-5|-
TGTGCCAGCAGCGGGTCCTGGGAGACCCAGTACTTC
CASSGSWETQYF
>-|TRBV5-1|TRBJ2-2|many
TGCGCCAGCAGCTTGGCCTCCGGCGGGGAGCTGTTTTTT
CASSLASGGELFF
>-|TRBV28|TRBJ2-4|many
TGTGCCAGCAGTCCGAAAAACATTCAGTACTTC
CASSPKNIQYF
>-|TRBV9|TRBJ2-2|many
TGTGCCAGCAGCGTAGGGGGTACCGGGGAGCTGTTTTTT
CASSVGGTGELFF
>TRBD2|TRBV2|TRBJ2-7|-
TGTGCCAGCAGTCCGGGACTAGTATCCTACGAGCAGTACTTC
CASSPGLVSYEQYF
>-|TRBV9|TRBJ2-3|-
TGTGCCAGCAGCGAACTACCTAGCACAGATACGCAGTATTTT
CASSELPSTDTQYF
>-|TRBV6-5|TRBJ2-2|many
TGTGCCAGCAGTTACTCGGTGGGGGCAAGGAACACCGGGGAGCTGTTTTTT
CASSYSVGARNTGELFF
>-|TRBV5-1|TRBJ1-4|many
TGCGCCAGCAGCTTGGAGGGGGGCCAGGGAAAACTGTTTTTT
CASSLEGGQGKLFF
>-|TRBV5-1|TRBJ2-2|many
TGCGCCAGCAGCTCCCGAAATCTAGCTGGGAGGTCCCCCCCCGGGGAGCTGTTTTTT
CASSSRNLAGRSPPGELFF
>-|TRBV7-2|TRBJ2-3|many
TGTGCCAGCAGCTTCGGACCAGGGGGGTTCTCAGATACGCAGTATTTT
CASSFGPGGFSDTQYF
>-|TRBV5-1|TRBJ2-1|many
TGCGCCAGCAGCTTGGTTGGCTATTCTGAGCAGTTCTTC
CASSLVGYSEQFF
>TRBD1|TRBV11-2|TRBJ1-1|many
TGTGCCAGCAGCTCACAAATTCCGGGACAGGGTCTAACGTACACTGAAGCTTTCTTT
CASSSQIPGQGLTYTEAFF
>TRBD2|TRBV20-1|TRBJ2-5|many
TGCAGTGCTAGGCCCTTTACTAGCGGTGGAGAACAAGAGACCCAGTACTTC
CSARPFTSGGEQETQYF
>-|TRBV5-1|TRBJ2-1|many
TGCGCCAGCAGCTTGGCGACCCTCAATGAGCAGTTCTTC
CASSLATLNEQFF
>TRBD2|TRBV10-3|TRBJ2-2|many
TGTGCCATCAGTGATCTGGCTAGCGGGTTGAACACCGGGGAGCTGTTTTTT
CAISDLASGLNTGELFF
>TRBD2|TRBV28|TRBJ2-1|-
TGTGCCAGCAGCCCGACGGGACTAGTATTTTCCAATGAGCAGTTCTTC
CASSPTGLVFSNEQFF
>TRBD2|TRBV7-2|TRBJ2-1|many
TGTGCCAGCAGCTTAGCGCGGGGGTTCTACAATGAGCAGTTCTTC
CASSLARGFYNEQFF
>TRBD1|TRBV7-3|TRBJ2-5|many
TGTGCCAGCAGCTTTACCGGGACAGGGGAAGAGACCCAGTACTTC
CASSFTGTGEETQYF
>TRBD2|TRBV28|TRBJ2-5|many
TGTGCCAGCAGTTTTAGTCCACTAGCGGGAGAGACCCAGTACTTC
CASSFSPLAGETQYF
>-|TRBV7-3|TRBJ2-5|many
TGTGCCAGCAGCTTTGGGACTCGAAGAGGAGAGACCCAGTACTTC
CASSFGTRRGETQYF
>-|TRBV10-3|TRBJ1-2|many
TGTGCCATCACTCACAGTGGGCCCCTCTATGGCTACACCTTC
CAITHSGPLYGYTF
>-|TRBV5-1|TRBJ2-7|many
TGCGCCAGCAGCTTGGGGACGTTGCTGTACGAGCAGTACTTC
CASSLGTLLYEQYF
>-|TRBV4-1|TRBJ2-7|many
TGCGCCAGCAGCCAAGGGGACACGAGCTCCTACGAGCAGTACTTC
CASSQGDTSSYEQYF
>-|TRBV6-1|TRBJ1-6|many
TGTGCCAGCAGTGAATGGCACAGCTCCTATAATTCACCCCTCCACTTT
CASSEWHSSYNSPLHF
>-|TRBV11-1|TRBJ2-1|many
TGTGCCAGCAGCCGACGCCCAGGACAGACCGACAATGAGCAGTTCTTC
CASSRRPGQTDNEQFF
>-|TRBV20-1|TRBJ1-1|-
TGCAGTACTAAACGCCAGGAGGGGTCAAAGAACACTGAAGCTTTCTTT
CSTKRQEGSKNTEAFF